This T cell receptor (beta chain) was recovered during a study of blood T cells in healthy people across ages. Findings and limits, study-wide: It was held that the diversity estimates obtained from one million T cells were underestimates.

For the second PCR, which ran for about 6 to 11 cycles, a sample-barcoded 5' primer and a J-beta primer mix were used. Each cDNA molecule was tagged by a template-switch adaptor that had 12 random nucleotides. TCRdb independently ran MiXCR on the 5' RACE reads; one entry per CDR3 protein. The sample includes 550,000 to 750,000 distinct CDR3 sequences, roughly 21% of them seen just once. In terms of origin and age, donors were healthy Caucasian individuals from Russia aged roughly 6 to 95. Every donor gave roughly 9.2 milliliters of peripheral blood. The germline V gene has CDR1 MDHEN and CDR2 SYDVKM. This CDR3 is built from 10 residues. V lost 8 bases to trimming and J lost 4 bases, with 4 bases between them. Comment on this clonotype: No antigen is known for it.

The chain recombines TRBV28 with TRBJ2-3; D gene uncertain. Sequencing was carried out using blood. The receptor was derived from a man in his sixties or seventies in good health. In DNA, the CDR3 is TGTGCCAGCTCCTCAGATACGCAGTATTTT. Protein sequence: CASSSDTQYF.